Listed below are T cell receptor beta chains from one sample, sequenced in a study of blood T cell repertoires in COVID-19. The protocol was immunoSEQ multiplex PCR, while the TCRdb copy is restricted to in-frame clones and leaves out a portion. The sample lists fewer than 20,000 clones, 76% seen once, with about 32% in the top ten. Source material: peripheral blood. Source of these receptors: a man aged 65 to 79 with active or convalescent COVID-19. Both conserved end residues are part of each CDR3. The D gene is left open where the match is weak. Rows may omit the clone size; those that give it use once, few, many or a size class.

>TRBJ2-2|TRBD1|-|TRBV11-2
CASSLGSQGTGELFF
TGTGCCAGCAGCTTAGGCTCACAGGGGACCGGGGAGCTGTTTTTT
>TRBJ1-4|-|-|TRBV5-1
CASKRTATNEKLFF
TGCGCCAGCAAGAGGACAGCAACTAATGAAAAACTGTTTTTT
>TRBJ1-4|-|-|TRBV19
CASRSGAMANEKLFF
TGTGCCAGTAGATCAGGGGCCATGGCTAATGAAAAACTGTTTTTT
>TRBJ2-7|-|-|TRBV6-5
CATSASHSSYEQYF
TGTGCCACCTCTGCGAGCCATAGCTCCTACGAGCAGTACTTC
>TRBJ2-7|-|few|TRBV11-2
CASSQGQVSSYEQYF
TGTGCCAGCAGCCAGGGGCAGGTGAGCTCCTACGAGCAGTACTTC
>TRBJ2-3|-|-|TRBV5-4
CASTGGGSTDTQYF
TGTGCCAGCACTGGGGGGGGCTCGACAGATACGCAGTATTTT
>TRBJ2-1|TRBD1|-|TRBV11-2
CASSLAGTGSYNEQFF
TGTGCCAGCAGCTTAGCCGGGACAGGGTCCTACAATGAGCAGTTCTTC
>TRBJ2-5|-|once|TRBV7-2
CASSLGNGGTQYF
TGTGCCAGCAGCTTAGGAAACGGGGGGACCCAGTACTTC
>TRBJ1-2|TRBD1|-|TRBV28
CASSRTGFYGYTF
TGTGCCAGCAGCAGGACAGGCTTCTATGGCTACACCTTC
>TRBJ1-5|-|-|TRBV6-2/TRBV6-3
CASSYVSNQPQHF
TGTGCCAGCAGTTACGTAAGCAATCAGCCCCAGCATTTT
>TRBJ1-1|-|-|TRBV5-1
CASSWSMNTEAFF
TGCGCCAGCAGCTGGAGTATGAACACTGAAGCTTTCTTT
>TRBJ1-4|TRBD1|-|TRBV5-1
CASSPGTGNEKLFF
TGCGCCAGCAGCCCCGGGACAGGGAATGAAAAACTGTTTTTT
>TRBJ2-7|TRBD2|-|TRBV19
CASKRAGAGYEQYF
TGTGCCAGTAAAAGGGCGGGAGCTGGCTACGAGCAGTACTTC
>TRBJ1-5|-|once|TRBV6-2/TRBV6-3
CASSYSRDGGSQHF
TGTGCCAGCAGTTACTCACGGGACGGGGGGTCCCAGCATTTT
>TRBJ2-1|TRBD2|-|TRBV5-1
CASSIPSGHNEQFF
TGCGCCAGCAGCATCCCTAGCGGGCACAATGAGCAGTTCTTC
>TRBJ1-2|-|-|TRBV30
CAWSTGYDGYTF
TGTGCCTGGAGTACGGGGTACGATGGCTACACCTTC
>TRBJ2-1|-|-|TRBV6-5
CASISGGYNEQFF
TGTGCCAGCATTAGCGGAGGATACAATGAGCAGTTCTTC
>TRBJ2-1|TRBD2|once|TRBV28
CASSPDPTSGGRSEQFF
TGTGCCAGCAGTCCCGACCCGACTAGCGGGGGGCGCAGTGAGCAGTTCTTC
>TRBJ1-1|-|few|TRBV2
CASSELLQRGTEAFF
TGTGCCAGCAGTGAATTGTTACAGCGAGGGACTGAAGCTTTCTTT
>TRBJ2-3|-|-|TRBV15
CATSREARASFSTDTQYF
TGTGCCACCAGCAGAGAGGCCAGGGCTAGTTTTAGCACAGATACGCAGTATTTT
>TRBJ2-2|-|once|TRBV10-1
CASKRDIDTGELFF
TGCGCCAGCAAGAGAGACATAGACACCGGGGAGCTGTTTTTT
>TRBJ1-1|-|-|TRBV11-2
CASSLVAGLEAFF
TGTGCCAGCAGCTTAGTGGCAGGGCTTGAAGCTTTCTTT
>TRBJ2-7|-|few|TRBV29-1
CSVEGGAIGSGDYEQYF
TGCAGCGTTGAAGGCGGCGCCATAGGTAGCGGAGACTACGAGCAGTACTTC
>TRBJ2-2|TRBD2|once|TRBV5-1
CASSFGREVTGELFF
TGCGCCAGCAGCTTTGGGCGGGAGGTCACCGGGGAGCTGTTTTTT
>TRBJ2-7|TRBD2|-|TRBV2
CASRKRGVISYEQYF
TGTGCCAGCAGGAAGCGGGGGGTTATCTCCTACGAGCAGTACTTC
>TRBJ1-2|-|once|TRBV9
CASSVTGAHNYGYTF
TGTGCCAGCAGCGTAACAGGCGCTCATAACTATGGCTACACCTTC
>TRBJ2-1|-|-|TRBV23-1
CASSQERSDYRGGQFF
TGCGCCAGCAGTCAAGAGAGATCCGATTACAGGGGGGGTCAGTTCTTC
>TRBJ2-4|-|-|TRBV5-8
CASSPRVKAKNIQYF
TGTGCCAGCAGCCCGAGGGTGAAAGCCAAAAACATTCAGTACTTC
>TRBJ2-1|TRBD2|-|TRBV4-2
CASSQEAGAYNEQFF
TGTGCCAGCAGCCAAGAGGCGGGAGCCTACAATGAGCAGTTCTTC
>TRBJ1-2|TRBD1|once|TRBV30
CAWTGTGYGYTF
TGTGCCTGGACCGGGACAGGGTACGGCTACACCTTC
>TRBJ1-1|-|once|TRBV5-5
CASSLAGENTEAFF
TGTGCCAGCAGCTTGGCGGGGGAGAACACTGAAGCTTTCTTT
>TRBJ2-7|-|-|TRBV10-3
CAISGTAEGGEQYF
TGTGCCATCAGTGGGACGGCCGAAGGGGGCGAGCAGTACTTC
>TRBJ1-1|-|few|TRBV20-1
CSAPMNTEAFF
TGCAGTGCTCCCATGAACACTGAAGCTTTCTTT
>TRBJ2-1|-|-|TRBV4-1
CASSPHSIGNEQFF
TGCGCCAGCAGCCCCCATTCTATCGGCAATGAGCAGTTCTTC
>TRBJ1-2|-|few|TRBV10-3
CAISESAAGYTF
TGTGCCATCAGTGAGTCTGCGGCGGGCTACACCTTC
>TRBJ2-1|TRBD2|-|TRBV18
CASSPPGTRANEQFF
TGTGCCAGCTCACCTCCCGGGACTAGGGCTAATGAGCAGTTCTTC
>TRBJ2-1|TRBD1|-|TRBV5-1
CASSLNRQGTPQFF
TGCGCCAGCAGCTTGAATCGACAGGGGACGCCCCAGTTCTTC
>TRBJ1-5|-|medium-sized|TRBV4-1
CASSQVPTEKPQHF
TGCGCCAGCAGCCAAGTCCCGACGGAGAAGCCCCAGCATTTT
>TRBJ1-2|TRBD1|-|TRBV2
CASSEALQRQGGYTF
TGTGCCAGCAGTGAAGCGCTTCAGAGACAGGGAGGATACACCTTC
>TRBJ2-7|TRBD1|-|TRBV28
CASSLTGSEQYF
TGTGCCAGCAGTCTGACAGGGAGCGAGCAGTACTTC
>TRBJ2-3|TRBD2|-|TRBV4-1
CASSPRGGSTDTQYF
TGCGCCAGCAGTCCTCGGGGGGGAAGCACAGATACGCAGTATTTT
>TRBJ2-1|TRBD1|-|TRBV7-9
CASSEQGYEQFF
TGTGCCAGCAGCGAACAGGGGTATGAGCAGTTCTTC
>TRBJ2-7|TRBD1|-|TRBV27
CASSLSRQGEQYF
TGTGCCAGCAGTTTATCTAGACAGGGCGAGCAGTACTTC
>TRBJ2-7|-|-|TRBV6-5
CASSRRRGAYEQYF
TGTGCCAGCAGCAGACGTCGCGGGGCCTACGAGCAGTACTTC
>TRBJ2-3|-|-|TRBV2
CPRRGTLGGQDTQYF
TGCCCCCGCCGGGGGACATTGGGGGGGCAAGATACGCAGTATTTT
>TRBJ2-3|TRBD2|-|TRBV5-1
CASSFKAGRSTDTQYF
TGCGCCAGCAGCTTCAAAGCGGGGAGAAGCACAGATACGCAGTATTTT
>TRBJ2-1|-|once|TRBV9
CASSEIVENEQFF
TGTGCCAGCAGCGAGATCGTTGAGAATGAGCAGTTCTTC
>TRBJ2-1|TRBD1|-|TRBV5-6
CASSHRTGKNEQFF
TGTGCCAGCAGCCACCGGACAGGGAAAAATGAGCAGTTCTTC
>TRBJ2-7|-|-|TRBV28
CASSQVGYEQYF
TGTGCCAGCAGCCAAGTCGGGTACGAGCAGTACTTC
>TRBJ2-5|TRBD2|-|TRBV7-8
CASSLVVLAGGRTKTQYF
TGTGCCAGCAGCTTAGTGGTACTAGCGGGGGGGAGAACGAAGACCCAGTACTTC
>TRBJ1-1|TRBD1|-|TRBV2
CASTGQTTEAFF
TGTGCCAGCACGGGACAGACAACTGAAGCTTTCTTT